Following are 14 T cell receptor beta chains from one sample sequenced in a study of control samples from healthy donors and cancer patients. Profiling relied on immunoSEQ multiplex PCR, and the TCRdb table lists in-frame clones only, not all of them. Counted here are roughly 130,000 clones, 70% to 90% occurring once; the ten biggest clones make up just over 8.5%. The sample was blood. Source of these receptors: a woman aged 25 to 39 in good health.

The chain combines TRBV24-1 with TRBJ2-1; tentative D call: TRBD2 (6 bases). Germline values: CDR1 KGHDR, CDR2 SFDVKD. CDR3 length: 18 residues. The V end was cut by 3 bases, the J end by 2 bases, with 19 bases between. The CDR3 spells CATSDPSPRSGAYNEQFF. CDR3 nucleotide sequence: TGTGCCACCAGTGATCCATCCCCCCGGTCGGGGGCCTACAATGAGCAGTTCTTC.

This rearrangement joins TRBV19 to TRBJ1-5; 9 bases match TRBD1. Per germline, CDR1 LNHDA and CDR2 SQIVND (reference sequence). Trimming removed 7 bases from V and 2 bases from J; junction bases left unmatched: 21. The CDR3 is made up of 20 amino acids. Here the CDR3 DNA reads TGTGCCAGTACGTCACGCTCCTTATTCGGGACAGGGAAGGGCAATCAGCCCCAGCATTTT. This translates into CASTSRSLFGTGKGNQPQHF. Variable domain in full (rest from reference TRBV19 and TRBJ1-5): DGGITQSPKYLFRKEGQNVTLSCEQNLNHDAMYWYRQDPGQGLRLIYYSQIVNDFQKGDIAEGYSVSREKKESFPLTVTSAQKNPTAFYLCASTSRSLFGTGKGNQPQHFGDGTRLSIL.

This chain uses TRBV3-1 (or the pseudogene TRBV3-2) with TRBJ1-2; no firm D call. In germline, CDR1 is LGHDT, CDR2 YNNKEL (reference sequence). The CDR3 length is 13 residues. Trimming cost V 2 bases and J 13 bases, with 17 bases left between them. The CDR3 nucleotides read TGTGCCAGCAGCCAATTAGGGAAGAATGGTGGCACCTTC. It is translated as CASSQLGKNGGTF.

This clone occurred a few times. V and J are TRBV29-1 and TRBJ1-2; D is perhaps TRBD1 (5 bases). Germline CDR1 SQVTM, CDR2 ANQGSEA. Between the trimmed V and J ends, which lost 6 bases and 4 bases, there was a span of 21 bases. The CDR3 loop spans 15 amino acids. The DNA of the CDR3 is TGCAGCGTAGCTACTACGGGGGGTTTGGGCTATGGCTACACCTTC. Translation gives CSVATTGGLGYGYTF.

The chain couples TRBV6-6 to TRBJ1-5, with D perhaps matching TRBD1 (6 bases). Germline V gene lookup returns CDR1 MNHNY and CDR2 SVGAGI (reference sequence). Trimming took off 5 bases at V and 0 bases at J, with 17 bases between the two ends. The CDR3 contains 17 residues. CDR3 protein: CASSPIQGANSNQPQHF. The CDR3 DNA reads TGTGCCAGCAGTCCCATACAGGGAGCTAATAGCAATCAGCCCCAGCATTTT.

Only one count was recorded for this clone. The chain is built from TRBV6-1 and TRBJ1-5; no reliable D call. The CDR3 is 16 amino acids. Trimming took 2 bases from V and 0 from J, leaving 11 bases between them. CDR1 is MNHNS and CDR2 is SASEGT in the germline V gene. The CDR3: CASSEQSSYSNQPQHF. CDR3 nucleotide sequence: TGTGCCAGCAGTGAACAGTCCAGTTATAGCAATCAGCCCCAGCATTTT.

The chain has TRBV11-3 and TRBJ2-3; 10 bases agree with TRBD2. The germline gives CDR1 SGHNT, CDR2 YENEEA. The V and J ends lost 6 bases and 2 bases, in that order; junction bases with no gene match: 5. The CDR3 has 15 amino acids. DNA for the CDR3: TGTGCCAGCAGGAAAGGGACTAGCGCCACAGATACGCAGTATTTT. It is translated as CASRKGTSATDTQYF. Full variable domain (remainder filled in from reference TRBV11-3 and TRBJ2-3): EAGVVQSPRYKIIEKKQPVAFWCNPISGHNTLYWYLQNLGQGPELLIRYENEEAVDDSQLPKDRFSAERLKGVDSTLKIQPAELGDSAVYLCASRKGTSATDTQYFGPGTRLTVL.

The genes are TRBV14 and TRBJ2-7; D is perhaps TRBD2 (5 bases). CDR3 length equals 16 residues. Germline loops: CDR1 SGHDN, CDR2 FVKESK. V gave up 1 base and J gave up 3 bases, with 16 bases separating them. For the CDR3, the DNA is TGTGCCAGCAGCCAAGGTCCCCCCGCGGGCCGCTACGAGCAGTACTTC. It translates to CASSQGPPAGRYEQYF. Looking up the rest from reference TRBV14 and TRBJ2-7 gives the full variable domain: EAGVTQFPSHSVIEKGQTVTLRCDPISGHDNLYWYRRVMGKEIKFLLHFVKESKQDESGMPNNRFLAERTGGTYSTLKVQPAELEDSGVYFCASSQGPPAGRYEQYFGPGTRLTVT.

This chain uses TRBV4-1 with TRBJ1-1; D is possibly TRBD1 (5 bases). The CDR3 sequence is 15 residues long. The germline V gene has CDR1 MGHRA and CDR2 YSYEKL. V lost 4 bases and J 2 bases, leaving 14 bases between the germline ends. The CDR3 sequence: CASSPLAGINTEAFF. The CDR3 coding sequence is TGCGCCAGCAGCCCCCTGGCAGGGATTAACACTGAAGCTTTCTTT.

CDR3: CASSPEVGGDYGYTF. The CDR3 region has the DNA TGTGCCAGCAGCCCAGAAGTGGGAGGGGACTATGGCTACACCTTC. The rearrangement links TRBV3-1 (or the pseudogene TRBV3-2) to TRBJ1-2; TRBD1 is a possible D gene (5 bases). CDR3 size: 15 residues. Germline CDR1 and CDR2: LGHDT and YNNKEL (reference sequence). Trimming left V 4 bases short and J 3 bases short, with 15 bases between.

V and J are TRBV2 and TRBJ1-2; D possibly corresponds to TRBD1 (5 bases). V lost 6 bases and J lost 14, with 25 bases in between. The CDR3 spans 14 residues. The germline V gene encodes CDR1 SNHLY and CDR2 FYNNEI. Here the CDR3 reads CASSSRWADRGATF. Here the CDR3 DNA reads TGTGCCAGCAGCTCCCGTTGGGCGGACCGCGGGGCGACCTTC.

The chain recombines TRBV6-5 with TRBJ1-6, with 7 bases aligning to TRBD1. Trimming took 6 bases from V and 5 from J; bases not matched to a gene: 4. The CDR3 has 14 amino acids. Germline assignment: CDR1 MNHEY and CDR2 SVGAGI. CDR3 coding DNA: TGTGCCAGCAGGACCGGGACAGATAATTCACCCCTCCACTTT. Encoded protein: CASRTGTDNSPLHF.

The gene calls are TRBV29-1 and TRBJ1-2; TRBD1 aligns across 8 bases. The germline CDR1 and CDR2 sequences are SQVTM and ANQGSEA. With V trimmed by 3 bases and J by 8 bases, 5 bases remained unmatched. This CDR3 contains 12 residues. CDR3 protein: CSVEGQDRGYTF. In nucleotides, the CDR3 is TGCAGCGTTGAGGGACAGGATAGGGGCTACACCTTC.

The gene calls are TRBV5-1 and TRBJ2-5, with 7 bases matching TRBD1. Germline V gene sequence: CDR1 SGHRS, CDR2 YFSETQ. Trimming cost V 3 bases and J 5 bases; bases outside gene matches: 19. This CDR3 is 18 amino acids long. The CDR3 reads CASSSRTAGGLPGETQYF. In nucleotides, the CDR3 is TGCGCCAGCAGCTCACGGACCGCAGGGGGTCTCCCCGGTGAGACCCAGTACTTC.